This T cell receptor beta chain emerged from a study of shared clonotypes between healthy human individuals. This CDR3 comprises 16 residues. Germline V gene data show CDR1 as MNHEY and CDR2 as SMNVEV (reference sequence). Trimming took off 5 bases at V and 0 bases at J, with 15 bases between the two ends. Generated by immunoSEQ multiplex PCR, the TCRdb table keeps only in-frame clones and is missing some. The data hold hundreds of thousands of clones, with just under 97% observed a single time. Positively selected for CCR7, the CD45RO-negative cells used as naive CD8 cells excluded terminally differentiated effector memory CD45RA+ cells.

The sample was naive CD8+ T cells sorted from blood. The sequence was collected from a woman between 25 and 40 years old in good health. The chain has TRBV27 and TRBJ2-3; D possibly matches TRBD1 or TRBD2 (6 bases each). The CDR3 region has the DNA TGTGCCAGCAGTCCCCTAGGGGGACTTAGCACAGATACGCAGTATTTT. Amino acid sequence: CASSPLGGLSTDTQYF.